This TCR beta chain was identified in a study of blood T cell repertoires in COVID-19. Looking at the study overall: Some COVID-19 samples were acute and others convalescent; all came from the United States, Italy and Spain.

This clone appeared a few times. The CDR3 consists of 14 residues. V lost 4 bases, J lost 2 bases, and 15 bases lay in between. Germline CDR1 is SQVTM and CDR2 is ANQGSEA. As processed by the authors: Amplified reference gene primers provided the basis for estimating nucleated cell counts. Method: immunoSEQ multiplex PCR; TCRdb's copy keeps in-frame clones and lacks some. V and J calls and clone size follow that table, whereas D and trimming were derived from the DNA. The sample records some 120,000 clones, about 77% being singletons. This receptor was identified in a human donor in a cohort sampled during active COVID-19. This chain connects TRBV29-1 to TRBJ2-7; tentative D call: TRBD2 (6 bases). The sequenced material came from peripheral blood. The CDR3 is CSVAGTGVTYEQYF. For the CDR3, the DNA is TGCAGCGTTGCGGGGACTGGGGTGACCTACGAGCAGTACTTC.